Below are 28 T cell receptor beta chains sequenced from a single sample in a study of T cells after yellow fever vaccination. TCRdb processed the 5' RACE reads anew with MiXCR; each CDR3 protein has one entry. The sample lists hundreds of thousands of distinct CDR3 sequences; about 19% were seen once. The starting material was PBMCs, obtained before the yellow fever booster vaccination. The receptors stem from a man younger than 30 who received the YFV17D yellow fever vaccine.

The chain recombines TRBV20-1 with TRBJ1-5; D uncertain. The CDR3 covers 14 residues. V lost 5 bases and J lost 3, with 14 bases in between. Germline values: CDR1 DFQATT, CDR2 SNEGSKA (reference sequence). CDR3 nucleotides: TGCAGTGCTGGACCGCTCTGGGACAATCAGCCCCAGCATTTT. This gives the protein CSAGPLWDNQPQHF.

This clonotype was counted only a few times. For the CDR3, the DNA is TGTGCCAGCAGCTTAACAGGGTATGGTCAGCCCCAGCATTTT. Translating gives CASSLTGYGQPQHF. The chain employs TRBV7-9 and TRBJ1-5; D is perhaps TRBD1 (6 bases). V shed 2 bases and J shed 6 bases, with 11 bases lying between them. The CDR3 covers 14 residues. Germline V gene sequence: CDR1 SEHNR, CDR2 FQNEAQ (reference sequence).

The V call is TRBV20-1, the J call TRBJ1-5; D unresolved. The CDR3 has 12 residues. CDR1 is DFQATT and CDR2 is SNEGSKA in the germline V gene (reference sequence). V dropped 7 bases and J dropped 4 bases, with 11 bases sitting between them. In nucleotides, the CDR3 is TGCAGTGGAAAGCAGACAAATCAGCCCCAGCATTTT. Translation: CSGKQTNQPQHF.

This clonotype came up a few times. This sequence joins TRBV5-1 and TRBJ1-6, with D unclear. Germline loops: CDR1 SGHRS, CDR2 YFSETQ. This CDR3 has 14 amino acids. V was trimmed by 0 bases and J by 2 bases, leaving 3 bases between them. The CDR3: CASSLETYNSPLHF. CDR3 DNA: TGCGCCAGCAGCTTGGAGACCTATAATTCACCCCTCCACTTT.

The chain uses TRBV7-2 and TRBJ2-1; 7 bases align to TRBD2. V gave up 5 bases and J gave up 3 bases; unmatched junction bases: 1. Germline CDR1 reads SGHTA; CDR2 reads FQGNSA. The CDR3 length is 13 residues. CDR3 region: CASSRTSYNEQFF. For the CDR3, the DNA is TGTGCCAGCAGCCGGACTAGCTACAATGAGCAGTTCTTC.

This chain connects TRBV19 to TRBJ2-4; TRBD2 might be the D (6 bases). V was clipped by 4 bases and J by 8 bases, with 18 bases between them. Germline values: CDR1 LNHDA, CDR2 SQIVND (reference sequence). The CDR3 is 15 amino acids. Here the CDR3 reads CASSTVYLGEDIQYF. CDR3 in DNA: TGTGCCAGTAGTACCGTATACCTAGGGGAGGACATTCAGTACTTC.

This clonotype was seen a handful of times. This CDR3 is CASSLGATGLGYTF. The CDR3 DNA is TGCGCCAGCAGCTTGGGGGCCACAGGGCTCGGCTACACCTTC. The gene calls are TRBV5-1 and TRBJ1-2; maybe TRBD1 (6 bases). Germline V CDR1 and CDR2: SGHRS, YFSETQ. The CDR3 has 14 residues. V gave up 0 bases and J gave up 8 bases, with 14 bases separating them.

This clonotype was seen at least ten times. The chain employs TRBV7-6 and TRBJ2-1, with 13 bases matching TRBD2. CDR3 length equals 15 residues. V dropped 5 bases and J dropped 8; count of bases not matched to a gene: 6. CDR1 and CDR2 (germline): SGHVS, FNYEAQ. CDR3 DNA sequence: TGTGCCAGCAGCCTCTGGACTAGCGGGGGCGATGAGCAGTTCTTC. Protein: CASSLWTSGGDEQFF.

The chain recombines TRBV11-2 with TRBJ2-2; 8 nucleotides agree with TRBD1. There are 14 residues in the CDR3. V trimming: 6 bases; J trimming: 5 bases; junction bases outside the gene matches: 5. The V gene's germline CDR1 is SGHAT and CDR2 FQNNGV. DNA for the CDR3: TGTGCCAGCAGAACAGGGGGGAGGACCGGGGAGCTGTTTTTT. It codes for CASRTGGRTGELFF.

The chain has TRBV4-3 and TRBJ2-1; D possibly matches TRBD1 or TRBD2 (5 bases each). Germline V lookup: CDR1 LGHNA, CDR2 YSLEER. Trimming removed 5 bases from V and 2 bases from J, with 16 bases in between. This CDR3 contains 16 residues. CDR3 loop: CASSWDPPGPYNEQFF. CDR3 coding DNA: TGCGCCAGCAGCTGGGACCCGCCAGGGCCCTACAATGAGCAGTTCTTC.

In this sample, this clonotype turned up a few times. This sequence joins TRBV6-4 and TRBJ2-3, with 8 positions matching TRBD2. Germline-derived CDR1 and CDR2 are MRHNA and SNTAGT. The CDR3 extends over 14 amino acids. The V gene end was trimmed by 4 bases and the J gene end by 6 bases; junction bases not matched to a gene: 6. The CDR3 spells CASSARGGYDTQYF. In nucleotides, the CDR3 is TGTGCCAGCAGTGCTCGCGGGGGGTATGATACGCAGTATTTT.

This clonotype showed up just a few times. The V gene is TRBV7-3, the J gene TRBJ1-1, with a tentative D call TRBD1 (6 bases). This CDR3 comprises 15 residues. V lost 5 bases and J lost 4, with 17 bases in between. CDR1 and CDR2 (germline): SGHTA, FQGTGA. CDR3 region: CASSPEGGGTTEAFF. In DNA form, the CDR3 reads TGTGCCAGCAGCCCTGAAGGGGGAGGGACCACTGAAGCTTTCTTT.

J is TRBJ1-1 and V is TRBV5-1; TRBD1 is a possible D gene (5 bases). The CDR3 spans 14 residues. In germline, CDR1 is SGHRS, CDR2 YFSETQ. V was pared by 4 bases and J by 7 bases, with 17 bases between. This chain's CDR3 is CASSPQTAIHEAFF. As DNA, the CDR3 is TGCGCCAGCAGCCCGCAGACAGCAATTCATGAAGCTTTCTTT.

The chain couples TRBV5-1 to TRBJ2-3; 8 nucleotides match TRBD1. CDR1 is SGHRS and CDR2 is YFSETQ in the germline V gene. CDR3 length: 15 amino acids. V trimming: 6 bases; J trimming: 0 bases; junction bases outside the gene matches: 6. The CDR3 spells CASNRQGTSTDTQYF. The CDR3 nucleotides are TGCGCCAGCAATAGACAGGGGACCAGCACAGATACGCAGTATTTT.

The chain employs TRBV14 and TRBJ1-1; D unresolved. Per the germline V gene, CDR1 is SGHDN and CDR2 is FVKESK. Trimming left V 0 bases short and J 8 bases short, with 13 bases between. The CDR3 totals 14 residues. In nucleotides, the CDR3 is TGTGCCAGCAGCCAAGATTTCTTCGTGGGAGAAGCTTTCTTT. This codes for CASSQDFFVGEAFF.

This sequence joins TRBV20-1 and TRBJ1-6; D is uncertain. The CDR3 spans 13 residues. V dropped 0 bases and J dropped 9 bases, with 9 bases sitting between them. Germline loops: CDR1 DFQATT, CDR2 SNEGSKA (reference sequence). DNA of the CDR3: TGCAGTGCTAGAGATACGGTTGGTTCACCCCTCCACTTT. This gives the protein CSARDTVGSPLHF.

V is TRBV4-3 and J is TRBJ1-2; D not resolved. This CDR3 region has 17 residues. The V end was cut by 0 bases, the J end by 5 bases, with 19 bases between. Per germline, CDR1 LGHNA and CDR2 YSLEER. CDR3 in DNA: TGCGCCAGCAGCCAAGATGTCGGGCGGCACCTCTTTTATGGCTACACCTTC. This sequence encodes CASSQDVGRHLFYGYTF.

This clonotype was counted many times. The genes are TRBV12-3 or TRBV12-4 and TRBJ1-3; D not resolved. V was trimmed by 7 bases and J by 8 bases, leaving 15 bases between them. The CDR3 runs to 13 residues. The CDR3: CASTLPLPDTIYF. CDR3 coding DNA: TGTGCCAGCACCCTACCCTTACCGGACACCATATATTTT.

The rearrangement joins TRBV5-1 to TRBJ2-2; D ambiguous. The V gene's germline CDR1 is SGHRS and CDR2 YFSETQ. Trimming left V 7 bases short and J 0 bases short, with 7 bases between. The CDR3 length is 13 residues. This CDR3 reads CASESPNTGELFF. DNA of the CDR3: TGCGCCAGCGAAAGTCCGAACACCGGGGAGCTGTTTTTT.

The chain is built from TRBV9 and TRBJ1-1; possible D gene TRBD1, 6 bases. Trimming shortened V by 4 bases and J by 1 base, and 14 bases separated the two germline ends. The CDR3 is 15 residues long. Germline CDR1 reads SGDLS; CDR2 reads YYNGEE. This chain's CDR3 is CASSPWTAGNTEAFF. In DNA, the CDR3 is TGTGCCAGCAGCCCTTGGACAGCGGGGAACACTGAAGCTTTCTTT.

In the case of this clonotype: A clone one base away is much larger, so this may be a read error. The rearrangement uses TRBV20-1 and TRBJ2-3, with 7 bases that match TRBD2. The CDR3 is 14 amino acids. V lost 2 bases and J lost 6; bases outside the gene matches: 8. CDR1 and CDR2 from the germline V gene are DFQATT and SNEGSKA (reference sequence). This CDR3 reads CSARNLVGGDTQYF. The CDR3 bases are TGCAGTGCTAGAAATCTGGTCGGGGGGGATACGCAGTATTTT.

This clonotype was recorded many times. CDR3 residues: CAISESRGWHQPQHF. CDR3 bases: TGTGCCATCAGTGAGTCAAGGGGTTGGCATCAGCCCCAGCATTTT. V and J are TRBV10-3 and TRBJ1-5, with D maybe TRBD1 (5 bases). Germline V gene lookup returns CDR1 ENHRY and CDR2 SYGVKD. The CDR3 has 15 residues. V lost 0 bases to trimming and J lost 5 bases, with 11 bases between them.

This clonotype was seen more than once but under ten times. This chain joins TRBV27 and TRBJ1-1, with 7 bases aligning to TRBD1. The V gene end was trimmed by 6 bases and the J gene end by 9 bases; junction bases not matched to a gene: 13. The length of the CDR3 is 14 residues. Germline loops: CDR1 MNHEY, CDR2 SMNVEV (reference sequence). This chain's CDR3 is CASRQQGQSIKAFF. CDR3 DNA: TGTGCCAGCAGACAGCAGGGACAGTCAATTAAAGCTTTCTTT.

This clonotype appeared a few times. Compared with germline, one end of the junction differs, possibly owing to a read error. This rearrangement joins TRBV11-2 to TRBJ2-5; no clear D gene. Germline V gene data show CDR1 as SGHAT and CDR2 as FQNNGV. CDR3 length: 14 amino acids. This CDR3 reads CASSIDIQAATQYF. CDR3 bases: TGTGCCAGCAGCATAGACATTCAGGCAGCGACCCAGTACTTC.

The rearrangement uses TRBV12-3 or TRBV12-4 and TRBJ2-4; 10 positions match TRBD1. The CDR3 length is 16 residues. V shed 6 bases, J shed 2 bases, and the junction held 7 bases outside the gene matches. CDR3 in amino acids: CASSTTGGGTKNIQYF. The CDR3 DNA reads TGTGCCAGCAGCACGACAGGGGGCGGAACCAAAAACATTCAGTACTTC.

The chain has TRBV10-2 and TRBJ2-5, with 7 nucleotides matching TRBD2. Trimming at V came to 10 bases and at J to 7 bases, leaving 18 bases not matched to a gene. Germline CDR1 WSHSY, CDR2 SAAADI. CDR3 length equals 15 residues. The CDR3 nucleotides are TGCGCCATCCGGGCGAGCGGGACCCTCGGGGGGACCCAGTACTTC. It is translated as CAIRASGTLGGTQYF.

This clonotype was recorded a few times. CDR3 in amino acids: CASSLAGDQNTGELFF. The DNA for the CDR3 is TGTGCCAGCAGTCTAGCGGGGGATCAGAACACCGGGGAGCTGTTTTTT. The J gene is TRBJ2-2, the V gene TRBV6-5; TRBD2 matches 10 bases. The CDR3 has 16 residues. CDR1 and CDR2 (germline): MNHEY, SVGAGI. The J segment lost 1 base and the V segment lost 5 bases, leaving 4 bases of the junction unmatched.

This clonotype came up a few times. The V call is TRBV20-1, the J call TRBJ2-7; no clear D gene. Trimming left V 5 bases short and J 3 bases short, with 17 bases between. Germline loops: CDR1 DFQATT, CDR2 SNEGSKA (reference sequence). This CDR3 has 14 amino acids. CDR3 coding DNA: TGCAGTGCTCCCACGTTGGTCGGCAGCTACGAGCAGTACTTC. Protein sequence: CSAPTLVGSYEQYF.